This record covers a single TCR beta chain. As yet, its antigen is unknown. The CDR3 covers 15 residues. Germline V CDR1 and CDR2: MNHEY, SVGAGI. V trimming: 5 bases; J trimming: 0 bases; junction bases outside the gene matches: 4. Here immunoSEQ multiplex PCR was the method, and the copy in TCRdb shows in-frame clones only, minus some. The sample yields more than 85,000 clones, roughly nine tenths seen once. The sample is drawn from a study of OX40 agonist ivuxolimab in advanced cancers. Findings and caveats of the study: Some of the nonresponding patients also showed low levels of normalized T-cell clonal expansion.

The source was CD4+ or CD8+ T cells sorted from blood, collected in a trial of the OX40 agonist ivuxolimab. The TCR was taken from an adult with an advanced solid tumor such as melanoma, head and neck, liver or kidney cancer. The gene calls are TRBV6-5 and TRBJ2-7; 10 bases fit TRBD2. CDR3 loop: CASSSLAGDSYEQYF. The CDR3 nucleotides are TGTGCCAGCAGTAGCCTAGCGGGAGACTCCTACGAGCAGTACTTC.